Presented here are 8 T cell receptor beta chains from one specimen sequenced in a study of blood T cell repertoires in COVID-19. Libraries were prepared by immunoSEQ multiplex PCR; TCRdb keeps only in-frame clonotypes and omits some of them. Of about 260,000 clones listed, approximately 82% are singletons. Sequences were obtained from peripheral blood. These receptors were collected from a woman aged 80 or over with acute or convalescent COVID-19.

The chain is built from TRBV6-6 and TRBJ2-1; D is possibly TRBD2 (7 bases). Trimming cost V 10 bases and J 4 bases, with 17 bases left between them. Germline values: CDR1 MNHNY, CDR2 SVGAGI (reference sequence). The CDR3 length is 14 residues. Here the CDR3 reads CATQGRGLYNEQFF. The CDR3 DNA sequence: TGTGCCACCCAGGGGCGGGGGCTTTACAATGAGCAGTTCTTC.

The V and J genes are TRBV30 and TRBJ1-1; TRBD1 might be the D (6 bases). The CDR3 is 12 amino acids. In germline, CDR1 is GTSNPN, CDR2 SVGIG (reference sequence). V lost 5 bases and J lost 1, with 8 bases in between. The CDR3 loop reads CAWDRPNTEAFF. The DNA of the CDR3 is TGTGCCTGGGACAGGCCGAACACTGAAGCTTTCTTT.

About this clone itself: An end of the junction does not agree with germline; a read error may underlie this. V usage is TRBV7-8 and J usage is TRBJ2-1, with 10 bases matching TRBD2. This CDR3 spans 16 amino acids. The germline gives CDR1 SGHVS, CDR2 FQNEAQ. The CDR3 spells CASSLASGRDYNEQFF. CDR3 nucleotide sequence: TGTGCCAGCAGCCTAGCTAGCGGGAGAGACTACAATGAGCAGTTCTTC. Full variable domain (rest looked up from reference TRBV7-8 and TRBJ2-1): GAGVSQSPRYKVAKRGQDVALRCDPISGHVSLFWYQQALGQGPEFLTYFQNEAQLDKSGLPSDRFFAERPEGSVSTLKIQRTQQEDSAVYLCASSLASGRDYNEQFFGPGTRLTVL.

V gene TRBV7-9 combines with J gene TRBJ2-3; tentatively, D is TRBD2 (5 bases). V shed 1 base and J shed 2 bases, with 10 bases lying between them. Germline values: CDR1 SEHNR, CDR2 FQNEAQ (reference sequence). The CDR3 runs to 15 residues. CDR3 nucleotide sequence: TGTGCCAGCAGCTTAGGTTCCGGGATCACAGATACGCAGTATTTT. Protein product: CASSLGSGITDTQYF.

CDR3 amino acids: CAWKRSGTDTQYF. The CDR3 region has the DNA TGTGCCTGGAAGCGTAGCGGCACAGATACGCAGTATTTT. The genes are TRBV30 and TRBJ2-3; possible D gene TRBD2, 5 bases. CDR3 length: 13 amino acids. Trimming left V 4 bases short and J 1 base short, with 9 bases between. In germline, CDR1 is GTSNPN, CDR2 SVGIG (reference sequence).

This clone has a handful of counts. V usage is TRBV7-2 and J usage is TRBJ1-4, with TRBD1 identical over 9 bases. This CDR3 contains 12 residues. V lost 2 bases to trimming and J lost 16 bases; unmatched junction nucleotides: 5. CDR1 is SGHTA, CDR2 FQGNSA, per germline. CDR3 sequence reads: CASSLRGQGGFF. CDR3 DNA sequence: TGTGCCAGCAGCTTAAGGGGACAGGGAGGGTTTTTT.

The rearrangement uses TRBV6-5 and TRBJ1-2; 7 nucleotides line up with TRBD1. This CDR3 is 14 amino acids long. Per the germline V gene, CDR1 is MNHEY and CDR2 is SVGAGI. The trim removed 6 bases at V and 5 bases at J, leaving 9 bases unmatched. The CDR3 DNA is TGTGCCAGCAGGGACAGGTTTTTCTCGTATGGCTACACCTTC. As protein: CASRDRFFSYGYTF.

The rearrangement uses TRBV10-2 and TRBJ2-7; 7 bases fit TRBD1. The germline V gene encodes CDR1 WSHSY and CDR2 SAAADI. With V trimmed by 7 bases and J by 2 bases, 14 bases remained unmatched. The CDR3 length is 16 residues. The CDR3 DNA reads as TGCGCCAGCATCGAAATAGTGACAGGGTCTACCTACGAGCAGTACTTC. Its protein is CASIEIVTGSTYEQYF.